This entry concerns a single T cell receptor (beta chain). The record originates from a study of cytomegalovirus exposure and HLA in healthy donors. Per germline, CDR1 MNHNY and CDR2 SVGAGI (reference sequence). Trimming left V 8 bases short and J 3 bases short, with 14 bases between. This CDR3 has 14 amino acids. The PCR was carried out with 60 Vbeta primers and 13 Jbeta primers. Here immunoSEQ multiplex PCR was the method, and the copy in TCRdb shows in-frame clones only, minus some. The table includes around 100,000 clones, approximately 71% detected once. Sequenced: PBMCs. The chain uses TRBV6-6 and TRBJ1-3, with D possibly being TRBD1 (5 bases). The TCR sequence derives from a male donor in good health and CMV-seropositive. The chain's CDR3 is CASDLQGGGNTIYF. CDR3 nucleotide sequence: TGTGCCAGCGATTTGCAGGGAGGTGGAAACACCATATATTTT.